Below are 15 T cell receptor beta chains sequenced from a single sample in a study of blood T cell repertoires in COVID-19. The protocol was immunoSEQ multiplex PCR, while the TCRdb copy is restricted to in-frame clones and leaves out a portion. The sample contains 270,000 or so clones, approximately 86% of which appear only once. The specimen sequenced was PBMCs or T cells enriched from blood (not recorded which). The source of these receptors is a young woman who had recovered from COVID-19.

With respect to this clone: At one of its ends the junction is not consistent with the germline gene, which may arise from a read error. CDR3: CASTMTGLVDF. In DNA, the CDR3 is TGTGCCAGCACCATGACAGGGTTGGTGGACTTC. The V and J genes are TRBV28 and TRBJ2-5; TRBD1 aligns across 7 bases. The CDR3 extends over 11 amino acids. Germline V CDR1 and CDR2: MDHEN, SYDVKM.

In this sample, this clone turned up a few times. The rearrangement joins TRBV28 to TRBJ1-2, with a possible D match to TRBD1 (6 bases). The CDR3 contains 15 residues. The ends were cut back, 10 bases at V and 3 bases at J, with 21 bases in the middle. The germline CDR1 and CDR2 sequences are MDHEN and SYDVKM. CDR3 nucleotide sequence: TGTGCCACCACTAACACAGGGCCCAGATACTATGGCTACACCTTC. Translation: CATTNTGPRYYGYTF.

The gene calls are TRBV2 and TRBJ2-6, with 7 bases matching TRBD1. CDR1 and CDR2 from the germline V gene are SNHLY and FYNNEI. This CDR3 contains 15 residues. Unmatched junction bases numbered 3, after V lost 7 bases and J lost 0 bases. The CDR3 sequence is CASKGQNSGANVLTF. DNA for the CDR3: TGTGCCAGCAAGGGACAGAACTCTGGGGCCAACGTCCTGACTTTC.

V and J are TRBV7-9 and TRBJ2-1, with 13 nucleotides matching TRBD2. J gave up 8 bases and V 5 bases, and 12 bases lay outside the gene matches. This CDR3 contains 17 residues. CDR1 and CDR2 from the germline V gene are SEHNR and FQNEAQ (reference sequence). CDR3 region: CASSHVGLAGFVDEQFF. CDR3 nucleotides: TGTGCCAGCAGCCATGTGGGACTAGCGGGGTTCGTGGATGAGCAGTTCTTC.

V is TRBV27 and J is TRBJ1-1, with 7 bases matching TRBD1. The trim removed 5 bases at V and 4 bases at J, leaving 7 bases unmatched. CDR3 size: 14 residues. Germline V gene data show CDR1 as MNHEY and CDR2 as SMNVEV (reference sequence). The CDR3 DNA reads as TGTGCCAGCAGTCTCACACAGGGGAGCACTGAAGCTTTCTTT. Translating it yields CASSLTQGSTEAFF.

This chain uses TRBV9 with TRBJ2-3; 7 positions match TRBD2. This CDR3 spans 15 amino acids. J was trimmed by 4 bases and V by 3 bases; bases with no gene match: 8. Germline assignment: CDR1 SGDLS and CDR2 YYNGEE. CDR3 DNA: TGTGCCAGCAGCGGAAGACTAGCTGGGTCAGATACGCAGTATTTT. This encodes CASSGRLAGSDTQYF. Drawing the rest from reference TRBV9 and TRBJ2-3, the complete variable domain is DSGVTQTPKHLITATGQRVTLRCSPRSGDLSVYWYQQSLDQGLQFLIQYYNGEERAKGNILERFSAQQFPDLHSELNLSSLELGDSALYFCASSGRLAGSDTQYFGPGTRLTVL.

This sequence joins TRBV6-4 and TRBJ2-3, with 10 nucleotides matching TRBD2. The CDR3 has 14 residues. The germline gives CDR1 MRHNA, CDR2 SNTAGT. V was clipped by 6 bases and J by 4 bases; unmatched bases: 4. The CDR3, as DNA: TGTGCCAGCAGAGCGGGAGGGCCCGCAGATACGCAGTATTTT. Its translation: CASRAGGPADTQYF.

V and J are TRBV5-1 and TRBJ2-7, with D maybe TRBD1 (5 bases). CDR1 and CDR2 (germline): SGHRS, YFSETQ. This CDR3 is 15 amino acids long. Between the trimmed V and J ends, which lost 0 bases and 3 bases, there was a span of 13 bases. CDR3 residues: CASSLGTGLNYEQYF. The CDR3 nucleotides read TGCGCCAGCAGCTTGGGAACAGGCCTAAACTACGAGCAGTACTTC.

This chain connects TRBV27 to TRBJ2-1, with 8 nucleotides matching TRBD2. Trimming took 5 bases from V and 7 from J; bases not matched to a gene: 13. The CDR3 contains 16 residues. Germline V gene data show CDR1 as MNHEY and CDR2 as SMNVEV (reference sequence). CDR3 sequence reads: CASSISPGLVRNEQFF. The CDR3 DNA sequence: TGTGCCAGCAGTATTTCACCGGGACTAGTTCGGAATGAGCAGTTCTTC.

V and J are TRBV30 and TRBJ1-1; D not certain. The CDR3 has 14 amino acids. The ends were cut back, 1 base at V and 0 bases at J, with 9 bases in the middle. Germline V gene data show CDR1 as GTSNPN and CDR2 as SVGIG (reference sequence). Written as DNA, the CDR3 is TGTGCCTGGAGTGGAAACCAGGTGAACACTGAAGCTTTCTTT. As protein: CAWSGNQVNTEAFF.

This rearrangement joins TRBV24-1 to TRBJ2-1; the D gene is possibly TRBD2 (6 bases). V was cut by 11 bases and J by 5 bases, with 15 bases left in between. CDR3 size: 13 residues. The germline gives CDR1 KGHDR, CDR2 SFDVKD. Here the CDR3 DNA reads TGTGCCATCCCGGGACTTGTAAACAATGAGCAGTTCTTC. This translates into CAIPGLVNNEQFF.

The chain couples TRBV3-1 (or the pseudogene TRBV3-2) to TRBJ2-3; D is undetermined. V was clipped by 0 bases and J by 3 bases, with 10 bases between them. Looked up from germline, CDR1 is LGHDT and CDR2 is YNNKEL (reference sequence). The length of the CDR3 is 15 residues. The CDR3 DNA reads as TGTGCCAGCAGCCAAGACTGGGCTACAACAGATACGCAGTATTTT. Amino acids: CASSQDWATTDTQYF.

This clone was observed a single time. This sequence joins TRBV7-6 and TRBJ2-1; 8 bases match TRBD2. The CDR3 is 16 residues long. Germline loops: CDR1 SGHVS, CDR2 FNYEAQ. Trimming removed 2 bases from V and 8 bases from J; junction bases left unmatched: 11. In DNA form, the CDR3 reads TGTGCCAGCAGCTTACCCCTCGGACTAGCCGGCGATGAGCAGTTCTTC. Residues: CASSLPLGLAGDEQFF.

This clone was counted a single time. The chain recombines TRBV3-1 (or the pseudogene TRBV3-2) with TRBJ1-6, with TRBD1 matching 8 bases. V gave up 2 bases and J gave up 17 bases; unmatched junction bases: 8. Germline V gene data show CDR1 as LGHDT and CDR2 as YNNKEL (reference sequence). CDR3 length: 13 amino acids. The CDR3 loop is CASSQLSRGHIHF. The CDR3 DNA reads as TGTGCCAGCAGCCAATTATCCAGGGGGCACATCCACTTT.

J is TRBJ1-1 and V is TRBV5-1; tentative D call: TRBD1 (5 bases). With 2 bases removed from V and 1 base from J, the gap between germline ends came to 12 bases. Per the germline V gene, CDR1 is SGHRS and CDR2 is YFSETQ. This CDR3 spans 15 amino acids. The CDR3 reads CASSFGDYPNTEAFF. The CDR3 DNA reads TGCGCCAGCAGCTTTGGGGACTATCCGAACACTGAAGCTTTCTTT. The whole variable domain, filled in from reference TRBV5-1 and TRBJ1-1, reads KAGVTQTPRYLIKTRGQQVTLSCSPISGHRSVSWYQQTPGQGLQFLFEYFSETQRNKGNFPGRFSGRQFSNSRSEMNVSTLELGDSALYLCASSFGDYPNTEAFFGQGTRLTVV.